These 2 T cell receptor beta chains share one sample of origin, sequenced in a study of T cells in Graves' hyperthyroidism and ophthalmopathy. Amplification yielded TCR beta CDR3 regions, with RNA transcripts as the source. TCR CDR3 underwent first-round RT-PCR with the HTBI primer set. TCRdb re-analysed the multiplex PCR reads in MiXCR, keeping a single row per CDR3 protein. The profile covers roughly 700,000 distinct CDR3 sequences, with around 15% appearing a single time and about a tenth taken by the ten largest. Sequencing was carried out using blood. These receptor sequences come from a woman aged 18-29 years with Graves' hyperthyroidism.

Comments on this clonotype: Being one base from a much bigger clone, this may be a read error. This sequence joins TRBV7-9 and TRBJ2-1; D might be TRBD2 (5 bases). There are 15 residues in the CDR3. Per germline, CDR1 SEHNR and CDR2 FQNEAQ (reference sequence). This CDR3 reads CASSLEPLASNEQLF. The CDR3 bases are TGTGCCAGCAGCTTAGAACCCCTAGCAAGCAATGAGCAGCTCTTC.

The V and J genes are TRBV7-8 and TRBJ1-2; 9 nucleotides align to TRBD1. The V and J ends lost 5 bases and 2 bases, in that order; junction bases with no gene match: 9. The CDR3 length is 16 residues. Germline V lookup: CDR1 SGHVS, CDR2 FQNEAQ. The CDR3 region is CASSRGTGQGNYGYTF. Here the CDR3 DNA reads TGTGCCAGCAGCCGCGGGACGGGACAGGGAAACTATGGCTACACCTTC.